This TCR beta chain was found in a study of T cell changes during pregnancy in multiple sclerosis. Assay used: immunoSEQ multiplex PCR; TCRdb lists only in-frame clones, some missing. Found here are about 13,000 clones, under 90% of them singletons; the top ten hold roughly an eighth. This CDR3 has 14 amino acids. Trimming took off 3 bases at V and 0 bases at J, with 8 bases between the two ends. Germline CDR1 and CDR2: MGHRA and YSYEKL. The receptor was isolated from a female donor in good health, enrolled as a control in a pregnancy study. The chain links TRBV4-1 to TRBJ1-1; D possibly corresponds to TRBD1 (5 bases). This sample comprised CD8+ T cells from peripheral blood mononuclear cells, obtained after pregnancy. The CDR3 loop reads CASSHGTMNTEAFF. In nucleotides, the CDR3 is TGCGCCAGCAGCCACGGGACTATGAACACTGAAGCTTTCTTT.